These 25 T cell receptor beta chains came from one sample sequenced in a study of blood T cell repertoires in COVID-19. TCRdb's table, derived via immunoSEQ multiplex PCR, lists solely in-frame clones and lacks some. The sample has about 220,000 clones, roughly 88% seen once; the top ten hold over 2%. The sample taken for sequencing was peripheral blood. Receptors originate from a man aged 40-50 years who had recovered from COVID-19.

The gene calls are TRBV7-9 and TRBJ2-7; 8 positions match TRBD2. CDR1 is SEHNR and CDR2 is FQNEAQ in the germline V gene (reference sequence). Trimming removed 5 bases from V and 5 bases from J; junction bases left unmatched: 5. The CDR3 totals 13 residues. The DNA for the CDR3 is TGTGCCAGCAGCGAGGGACTAGTGAACGAGCAGTACTTC. As protein: CASSEGLVNEQYF.

The genes are TRBV11-2 and TRBJ2-3; weak D call: TRBD2 (6 bases). Between the trimmed V and J ends, which lost 4 bases and 8 bases, there was a span of 19 bases. This CDR3 comprises 15 residues. Germline CDR1 and CDR2: SGHAT and FQNNGV. The chain's CDR3 is CASSSIDREMGTQYF. The CDR3 DNA follows: TGTGCCAGCAGCTCCATTGACCGGGAGATGGGTACGCAGTATTTT.

This chain joins TRBV5-1 and TRBJ2-5; TRBD1 is a possible D gene (6 bases). This CDR3 has 15 residues. Trimming cost V 4 bases and J 1 base, with 14 bases left between them. Germline V gene lookup returns CDR1 SGHRS and CDR2 YFSETQ. The CDR3, as DNA: TGCGCCAGCAGCCCCCTCCGAGGGGGCCAAGAGACCCAGTACTTC. Protein sequence: CASSPLRGGQETQYF.

V is TRBV5-4 and J is TRBJ1-1, with TRBD1 identical over 9 bases. The J segment lost 4 bases and the V segment lost 0 bases, leaving 7 bases of the junction unmatched. The germline V gene encodes CDR1 SGHNT and CDR2 YYREEE (reference sequence). There are 16 residues in the CDR3. Written as DNA, the CDR3 is TGTGCCAGCAGCTTGGCCGCGGACAGGGGTACCACTGAAGCTTTCTTT. Encoded protein: CASSLAADRGTTEAFF.

The chain is built from TRBV5-1 and TRBJ2-1; D ambiguous. The CDR3 loop spans 14 amino acids. Trimming left V 0 bases short and J 10 bases short, with 14 bases between. Germline lookup yields CDR1 SGHRS and CDR2 YFSETQ. The CDR3 protein is CASSLAIRSTEQFF. The CDR3 bases are TGCGCCAGCAGCTTGGCCATACGTTCCACAGAGCAGTTCTTC.

V and J are TRBV11-3 and TRBJ1-2; 7 positions agree with TRBD1. V trimming: 5 bases; J trimming: 2 bases; junction bases outside the gene matches: 14. This CDR3 region has 17 residues. Germline CDR1 SGHNT, CDR2 YENEEA. The DNA of the CDR3 is TGTGCCAGCAGCCCTGGCACAGGGACAGCAAAAAACTATGGCTACACCTTC. It codes for CASSPGTGTAKNYGYTF.

This clone turned up a few times. V usage is TRBV4-3 and J usage is TRBJ1-2; D is perhaps TRBD1 (5 bases). Trimming took 0 bases from V and 6 from J, leaving 14 bases between them. The CDR3 spans 15 residues. Germline V gene lookup returns CDR1 LGHNA and CDR2 YSLEER. CDR3 in DNA: TGCGCCAGCAGCCAAGATTTGCAGGGAAAGGATGGCTACACCTTC. Its protein product is CASSQDLQGKDGYTF.

The V gene is TRBV5-1, the J gene TRBJ2-1, with 9 bases aligning to TRBD2. The CDR3 length is 15 residues. Germline CDR1 reads SGHRS; CDR2 reads YFSETQ. V gave up 4 bases and J gave up 5 bases; unmatched junction bases: 7. The DNA for the CDR3 is TGCGCCAGCAGCGGACTAGCGACTTACAACAATGAGCAGTTCTTC. Residues: CASSGLATYNNEQFF.

V usage is TRBV2 and J usage is TRBJ2-7; 16 bases are a match to TRBD2. The V gene's germline CDR1 is SNHLY and CDR2 FYNNEI. J gave up 2 bases and V 2 bases, and 9 bases lay outside the gene matches. The CDR3 has 19 residues. CDR3 nucleotide sequence: TGTGCCAGCAGTGAACTCAGAGGGACTAGCGGGAGGGTCCCCTACGAGCAGTACTTC. It specifies CASSELRGTSGRVPYEQYF.

This chain links TRBV7-6 with TRBJ2-7; 7 bases agree with TRBD1. The CDR3 length is 15 residues. Losses at the gene ends were 5 bases for V and 0 bases for J; bases not matched to a gene: 7. Germline CDR1 SGHVS, CDR2 FNYEAQ. CDR3 sequence reads: CASSPGTANSYEQYF. The CDR3 nucleotides read TGTGCCAGCAGCCCGGGGACAGCGAACTCCTACGAGCAGTACTTC. The full variable domain, rest sourced from reference TRBV7-6 and TRBJ2-7, is GAGVSQSPRYKVTKRGQDVALRCDPISGHVSLYWYRQALGQGPEFLTYFNYEAQQDKSGLPNDRFSAERPEGSISTLTIQRTEQRDSAMYRCASSPGTANSYEQYFGPGTRLTVT.

The rearrangement joins TRBV30 to TRBJ1-1; D might be TRBD1 (5 bases). The ends were cut back, 5 bases at V and 1 base at J, with 11 bases in the middle. CDR1 is GTSNPN and CDR2 is SVGIG in the germline V gene (reference sequence). The CDR3 is 13 residues long. The CDR3 DNA follows: TGTGCCTGGGGTGGGGCAGGGAACACTGAAGCTTTCTTT. This gives the protein CAWGGAGNTEAFF. Together with reference TRBV30 and TRBJ1-1, the CDR3 gives the full variable domain: SQTIHQWPATLVQPVGSPLSLECTVEGTSNPNLYWYRQAAGRGLQLLFYSVGIGQISSEVPQNLSASRPQDRQFILSSKKLLLSDSGFYLCAWGGAGNTEAFFGQGTRLTVV.

The rearrangement links TRBV2 to TRBJ1-4; no firm D call. The CDR3 has 13 residues. Germline V gives CDR1 SNHLY, CDR2 FYNNEI. The V gene lost 4 bases and the J gene lost 3 bases, with 6 bases spanning the gap. The CDR3 region is CASSGPANEKLFF. The CDR3 DNA follows: TGTGCCAGCAGTGGCCCAGCTAATGAAAAACTGTTTTTT.

The rearrangement joins TRBV7-9 to TRBJ1-1, with 9 bases identical to TRBD1. This CDR3 region has 17 residues. The germline CDR1 and CDR2 sequences are SEHNR and FQNEAQ (reference sequence). J gave up 4 bases and V 5 bases, and 14 bases lay outside the gene matches. Here the CDR3 DNA reads TGTGCCAGCAGCACGGCCGGTACAGGGGGCGGAGGCACTGAAGCTTTCTTT. Translating it yields CASSTAGTGGGGTEAFF. Full variable domain (outside the CDR3, taken from reference TRBV7-9 and TRBJ1-1): DTGVSQNPRHKITKRGQNVTFRCDPISEHNRLYWYRQTLGQGPEFLTYFQNEAQLEKSRLLSDRFSAERPKGSFSTLEIQRTEQGDSAMYLCASSTAGTGGGGTEAFFGQGTRLTVV.

This clone has only one observation. V usage is TRBV19 and J usage is TRBJ1-2, with D tentatively TRBD1 (6 bases). Per the germline V gene, CDR1 is LNHDA and CDR2 is SQIVND (reference sequence). The V gene lost 4 bases and the J gene lost 9 bases, with 27 bases spanning the gap. The CDR3 has 17 residues. Here the CDR3 reads CASSRTGTIAIYGSYTF. The CDR3 coding sequence is TGTGCCAGTAGTAGGACCGGGACAATCGCTATTTATGGAAGCTACACCTTC.

This clone has only one observation. CDR3 region: CASSLVRLQETQYF. The CDR3 DNA sequence: TGTGCCAGCAGCTTAGTCCGGTTACAAGAGACCCAGTACTTC. J is TRBJ2-5 and V is TRBV7-9; D is ambiguous. This CDR3 contains 14 residues. V shed 1 base and J shed 2 bases, with 8 bases lying between them. In germline, CDR1 is SEHNR, CDR2 FQNEAQ (reference sequence).

This sequence joins TRBV5-4 and TRBJ2-3, with D maybe TRBD1 (6 bases). V shed 4 bases and J shed 6 bases, with 9 bases lying between them. The germline V gene has CDR1 SGHNT and CDR2 YYREEE (reference sequence). This CDR3 is 12 amino acids long. CDR3 coding DNA: TGTGCCAGCAGCCCAGGGGTTGATACGCAGTATTTT. Protein product: CASSPGVDTQYF.

The rearrangement links TRBV7-9 to TRBJ2-6; D is perhaps TRBD2 (6 bases). Germline V CDR1 and CDR2: SEHNR, FQNEAQ (reference sequence). This CDR3 region has 15 residues. Trimming took 5 bases from V and 1 from J, leaving 9 bases between them. The DNA for the CDR3 is TGTGCCAGCAGCCGGAGGGCTTCTGGGGCCAACGTCCTGACTTTC. Residues: CASSRRASGANVLTF.

The DNA of the CDR3 is TGTGCCAGAAACCTTGGGACAGGGACTAACACCGGGGAGCTGTTTTTT. Translation: CARNLGTGTNTGELFF. This chain links TRBV5-3 with TRBJ2-2, with TRBD1 matching 9 bases. TRBV5-3 is designated an ORF whose function remains uncertain. The J segment lost 2 bases and the V segment lost 6 bases, leaving 8 bases of the junction unmatched. This CDR3 comprises 16 residues.

The chain combines TRBV7-9 with TRBJ2-3; TRBD2 aligns across 8 bases. The V gene end was trimmed by 2 bases and the J gene end by 2 bases; junction bases not matched to a gene: 6. Germline V lookup: CDR1 SEHNR, CDR2 FQNEAQ (reference sequence). The CDR3 length is 16 residues. The CDR3 coding sequence is TGTGCCAGCAGCTTAATCCTAGCGGGCTTCACAGATACGCAGTATTTT. It yields the protein CASSLILAGFTDTQYF.

The chain joins TRBV19 to TRBJ1-2; 8 positions match TRBD1. Trimming cost V 6 bases and J 2 bases; bases outside gene matches: 11. Per germline, CDR1 LNHDA and CDR2 SQIVND (reference sequence). This CDR3 spans 16 amino acids. CDR3 residues: CASSIGAGGANYGYTF. In DNA, the CDR3 is TGTGCCAGTAGCATCGGGGCAGGGGGCGCGAACTATGGCTACACCTTC.

This rearrangement joins TRBV7-9 to TRBJ2-3; D perhaps matches TRBD2 (6 bases). V shed 5 bases and J shed 2 bases, with 11 bases lying between them. The CDR3 loop spans 14 amino acids. From germline, CDR1 is SEHNR and CDR2 FQNEAQ (reference sequence). The CDR3 DNA is TGTGCCAGCAGCCCCTGGGAGGACACAGATACGCAGTATTTT. Protein product: CASSPWEDTDTQYF.

This clone was observed once. V is TRBV5-4 and J is TRBJ2-1, with 10 bases fitting TRBD2. The germline V gene has CDR1 SGHNT and CDR2 YYREEE (reference sequence). The CDR3 extends over 15 amino acids. Germline trimming cut 1 base from V and 8 bases from J; bases unmatched to any gene: 6. The chain's CDR3 is CASSLRLAGEDEQFF. The CDR3 nucleotides read TGTGCCAGCAGCTTGCGTCTAGCGGGAGAAGATGAGCAGTTCTTC. The full variable domain, completed using reference TRBV5-4 and TRBJ2-1, is ETGVTQSPTHLIKTRGQQVTLRCSSQSGHNTVSWYQQALGQGPQFIFQYYREEENGRGNFPPRFSGLQFPNYSSELNVNALELDDSALYLCASSLRLAGEDEQFFGPGTRLTVL.

The V and J genes are TRBV30 and TRBJ1-3; D is ambiguous. V lost 7 bases and J 0 bases, leaving 10 bases between the germline ends. In germline, CDR1 is GTSNPN, CDR2 SVGIG (reference sequence). The CDR3 loop spans 13 amino acids. The CDR3 DNA follows: TGTGCCTATGAGTTCAACTCTGGAAACACCATATATTTT. This encodes CAYEFNSGNTIYF.

The chain has TRBV2 and TRBJ1-4; TRBD1 matches at 7 bases. The CDR3 runs 14 residues. With V trimmed by 5 bases and J by 3 bases, 3 bases remained unmatched. Germline V lookup: CDR1 SNHLY, CDR2 FYNNEI. The CDR3 is CASSLGQPNEKLFF. In DNA, the CDR3 is TGTGCCAGCAGTCTGGGACAGCCTAATGAAAAACTGTTTTTT.

This clone was counted between two and nine times. This rearrangement joins TRBV2 to TRBJ2-1; the D gene is possibly TRBD1 (5 bases). The CDR3 totals 13 residues. Per the germline V gene, CDR1 is SNHLY and CDR2 is FYNNEI. V lost 8 bases and J lost 9, with 17 bases in between. CDR3: CASRDSPGGEQFF. For the CDR3, the DNA is TGTGCCAGCCGCGACAGCCCCGGTGGTGAGCAGTTCTTC.